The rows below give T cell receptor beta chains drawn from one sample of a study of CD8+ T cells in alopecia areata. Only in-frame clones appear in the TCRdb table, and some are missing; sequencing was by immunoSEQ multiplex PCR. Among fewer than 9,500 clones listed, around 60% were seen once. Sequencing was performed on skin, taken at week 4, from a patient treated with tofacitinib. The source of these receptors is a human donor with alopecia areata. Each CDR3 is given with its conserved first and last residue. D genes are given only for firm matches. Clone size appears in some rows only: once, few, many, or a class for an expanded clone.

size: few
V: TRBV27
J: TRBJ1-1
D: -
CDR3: CASSTGGNTEAFF
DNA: TGTGCCAGCAGTACAGGCGGGAACACTGAAGCTTTCTTT

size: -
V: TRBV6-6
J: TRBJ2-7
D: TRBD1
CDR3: CASRGQSLGEQYF
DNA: TGTGCCAGCAGGGGACAGTCTTTAGGCGAGCAGTACTTC

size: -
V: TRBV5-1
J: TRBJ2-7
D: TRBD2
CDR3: CASSVPWEGSSYEQYF
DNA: TGCGCCAGCAGCGTCCCATGGGAGGGGTCGTCCTACGAGCAGTACTTC

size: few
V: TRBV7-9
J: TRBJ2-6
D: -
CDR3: CASSLDGMSSGANVLTF
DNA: TGTGCCAGCAGCTTAGATGGGATGAGCTCTGGGGCCAACGTCCTGACTTTC

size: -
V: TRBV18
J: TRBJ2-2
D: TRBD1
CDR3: CASSPGQGGTGELFF
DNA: TGTGCCAGCTCACCGGGACAGGGCGGCACCGGGGAGCTGTTTTTT

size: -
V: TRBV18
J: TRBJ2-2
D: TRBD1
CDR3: CASSPWDRKTGELFF
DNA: TGTGCCAGCTCACCGTGGGACAGGAAGACCGGGGAGCTGTTTTTT

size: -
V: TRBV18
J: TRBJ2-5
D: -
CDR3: CASSRSADQIETQYF
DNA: TGTGCCAGCTCACGTTCGGCGGATCAGATTGAGACCCAGTACTTC

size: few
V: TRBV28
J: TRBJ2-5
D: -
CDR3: CASSLTRERTQYF
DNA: TGTGCCAGCAGTTTAACCAGGGAACGCACCCAGTACTTC

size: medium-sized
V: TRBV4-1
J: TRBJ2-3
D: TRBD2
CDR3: CASSPPGLAGGPTDTQYF
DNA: TGCGCCAGCAGCCCTCCGGGACTAGCGGGGGGGCCCACAGATACGCAGTATTTT

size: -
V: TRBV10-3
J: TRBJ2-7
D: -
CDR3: CAISEFRGDYEQYF
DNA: TGTGCCATCAGTGAATTCAGGGGAGATTACGAGCAGTACTTC

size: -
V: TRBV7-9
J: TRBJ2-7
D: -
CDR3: CASSFERDEQYF
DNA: TGTGCCAGCAGCTTTGAGCGCGACGAGCAGTACTTC

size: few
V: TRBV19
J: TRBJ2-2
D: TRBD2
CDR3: CASDDVAGNTGELFF
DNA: TGTGCCAGCGACGACGTAGCGGGGAACACCGGGGAGCTGTTTTTT

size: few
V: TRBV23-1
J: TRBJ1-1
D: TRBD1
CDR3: CASSPPAPRQGVNTEAFF
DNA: TGCGCCAGCAGTCCCCCGGCCCCTAGACAGGGGGTGAACACTGAAGCTTTCTTT

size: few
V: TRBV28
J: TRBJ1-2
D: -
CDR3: CASSSSRDIDGYTF
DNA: TGTGCCAGCAGTTCGTCCCGGGACATCGACGGCTACACCTTC

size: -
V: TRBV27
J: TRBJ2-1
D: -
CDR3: CASSFLGGNEQFF
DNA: TGTGCCAGCAGTTTCCTCGGGGGCAATGAGCAGTTCTTC

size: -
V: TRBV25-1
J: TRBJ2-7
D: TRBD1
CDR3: CASSDPGQGGYEQYF
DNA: TGTGCCAGCAGTGATCCTGGACAGGGCGGGTACGAGCAGTACTTC

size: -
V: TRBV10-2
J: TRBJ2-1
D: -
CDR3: CASRKGGAYNEQFF
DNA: TGCGCCAGCAGAAAGGGGGGGGCCTACAATGAGCAGTTCTTC

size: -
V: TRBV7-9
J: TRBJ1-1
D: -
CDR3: CASEGGGTEAFF
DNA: TGTGCCAGCGAGGGGGGCGGCACTGAAGCTTTCTTT

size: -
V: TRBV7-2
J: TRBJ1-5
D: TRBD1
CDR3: CASSLVSGTVLQPQHF
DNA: TGTGCCAGCAGCTTAGTGTCCGGGACAGTTCTACAGCCCCAGCATTTT

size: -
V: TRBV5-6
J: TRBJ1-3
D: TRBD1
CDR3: CASSLASRTGFSGNTIYF
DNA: TGTGCCAGCAGCTTGGCCTCCAGGACAGGGTTTTCTGGAAACACCATATATTTT

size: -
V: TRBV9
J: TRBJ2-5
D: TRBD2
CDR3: CASSQRTSGDWETQYF
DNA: TGTGCCAGCAGCCAACGGACTAGCGGGGACTGGGAGACCCAGTACTTC

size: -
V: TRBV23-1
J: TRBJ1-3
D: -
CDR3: CASNRVLSGNTIYF
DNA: TGCGCCAGCAATAGAGTCCTCTCTGGAAACACCATATATTTT

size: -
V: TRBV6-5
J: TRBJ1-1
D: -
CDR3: CASSRTDFNTEAFF
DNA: TGTGCCAGCAGTCGGACAGATTTTAACACTGAAGCTTTCTTT

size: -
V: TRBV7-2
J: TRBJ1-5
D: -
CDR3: CASSLSVGRADQPQHF
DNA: TGTGCCAGCAGCTTATCGGTTGGCAGGGCAGACCAGCCCCAGCATTTT

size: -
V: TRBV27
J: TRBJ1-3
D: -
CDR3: CASSLSAPLTSGNTIYF
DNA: TGTGCCAGCAGTTTATCGGCCCCCTTGACCTCTGGAAACACCATATATTTT

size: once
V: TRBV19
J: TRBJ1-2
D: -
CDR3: CASKTTRPETYGYTF
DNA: TGTGCCAGTAAAACAACCCGACCTGAGACCTATGGCTACACCTTC

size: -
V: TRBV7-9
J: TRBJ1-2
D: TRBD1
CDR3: CASSLASPGQGVYGYTF
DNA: TGTGCCAGCAGCTTAGCGTCACCGGGACAGGGGGTCTATGGCTACACCTTC

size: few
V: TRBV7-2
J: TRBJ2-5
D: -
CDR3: CASSLIGLQETQYF
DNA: TGTGCCAGCAGCTTAATTGGCCTCCAAGAGACCCAGTACTTC

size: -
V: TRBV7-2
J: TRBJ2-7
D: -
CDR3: CASSLNSLGTGSYEQYF
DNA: TGTGCCAGCAGCTTAAATAGTTTAGGGACTGGTTCCTACGAGCAGTACTTC

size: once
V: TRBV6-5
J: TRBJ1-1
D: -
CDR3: CASSNSMNTEAFF
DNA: TGTGCCAGCAGTAATTCCATGAACACTGAAGCTTTCTTT

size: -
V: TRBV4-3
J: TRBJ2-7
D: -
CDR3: CASSQDRGALSYEQYF
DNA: TGCGCCAGCAGCCAAGATCGGGGGGCCCTCTCCTACGAGCAGTACTTC

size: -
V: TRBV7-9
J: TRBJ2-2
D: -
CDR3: CASSLVGKTGELFF
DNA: TGTGCCAGCAGCTTAGTGGGTAAAACCGGGGAGCTGTTTTTT

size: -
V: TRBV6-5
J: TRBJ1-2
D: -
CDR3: CASSRGWEGGYTF
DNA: TGTGCCAGCAGTCGCGGCTGGGAGGGTGGCTACACCTTC

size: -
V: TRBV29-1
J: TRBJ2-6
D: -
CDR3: CSLQRNSGANVLTF
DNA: TGCAGCCTTCAGCGAAACTCTGGGGCCAACGTCCTGACTTTC

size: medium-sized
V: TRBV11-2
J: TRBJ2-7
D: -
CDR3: CASSLGTYEQYF
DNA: TGTGCCAGCAGCTTAGGGACCTACGAGCAGTACTTC

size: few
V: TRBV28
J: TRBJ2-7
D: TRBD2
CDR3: CASSRTSGSTYYEQYF
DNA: TGTGCCAGCAGTAGGACTAGCGGGAGTACCTACTACGAGCAGTACTTC

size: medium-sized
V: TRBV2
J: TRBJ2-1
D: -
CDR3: CASSPRLGLHEQFF
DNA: TGTGCCAGCAGTCCCCGATTAGGGCTCCATGAGCAGTTCTTC

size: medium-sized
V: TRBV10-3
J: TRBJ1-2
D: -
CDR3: CAISDNREGYTF
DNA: TGTGCCATCAGTGATAACAGGGAAGGCTACACCTTC

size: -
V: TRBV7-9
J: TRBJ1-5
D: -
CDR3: CASSFEGGQPQHF
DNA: TGTGCCAGCAGCTTCGAGGGTGGCCAGCCCCAGCATTTT

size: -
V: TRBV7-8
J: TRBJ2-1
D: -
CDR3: CASSPWRGTTWEQFF
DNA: TGTGCCAGCAGCCCCTGGCGGGGGACAACGTGGGAGCAGTTCTTC

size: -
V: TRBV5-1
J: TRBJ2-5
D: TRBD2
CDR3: CASGLFSGGDPDQETQYF
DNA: TGCGCCAGCGGCTTGTTTAGCGGGGGAGACCCAGACCAAGAGACCCAGTACTTC

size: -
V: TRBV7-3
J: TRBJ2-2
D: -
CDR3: CASSLTEGGELFF
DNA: TGTGCCAGCAGCTTAACTGAAGGCGGGGAGCTGTTTTTT

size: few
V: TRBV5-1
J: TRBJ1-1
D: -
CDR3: CASSSPRVGANTEAFF
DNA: TGCGCCAGCAGCTCGCCGCGGGTAGGGGCGAATACTGAAGCTTTCTTT

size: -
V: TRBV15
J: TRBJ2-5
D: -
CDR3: CATSSDSLGHQSQETQYF
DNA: TGTGCCACCAGCAGTGACTCGTTAGGACACCAATCACAAGAGACCCAGTACTTC

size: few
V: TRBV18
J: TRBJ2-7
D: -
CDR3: CASSPPQEGYEQYF
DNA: TGTGCCAGCTCACCACCACAGGAGGGATACGAGCAGTACTTC

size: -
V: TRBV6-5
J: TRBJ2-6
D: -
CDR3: CASSYELSGANVLTF
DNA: TGTGCCAGCAGTTACGAGTTATCTGGGGCCAACGTCCTGACTTTC

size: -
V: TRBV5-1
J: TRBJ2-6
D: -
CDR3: CASSLALAIPGANVLTF
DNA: TGCGCCAGCAGCTTGGCGTTGGCCATACCGGGGGCCAACGTCCTGACTTTC

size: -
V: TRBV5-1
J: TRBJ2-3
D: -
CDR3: CASSFKASPTDTQYF
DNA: TGCGCCAGCAGCTTCAAGGCGAGCCCCACAGATACGCAGTATTTT

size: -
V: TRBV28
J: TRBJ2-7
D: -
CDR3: CASTSTAGTRDEQYF
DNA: TGTGCCAGCACATCAACGGCGGGGACGAGGGACGAGCAGTACTTC

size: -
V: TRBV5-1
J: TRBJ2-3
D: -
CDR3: CASSLGTPDTDTQYF
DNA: TGCGCCAGCAGCTTGGGGACACCTGACACAGATACGCAGTATTTT

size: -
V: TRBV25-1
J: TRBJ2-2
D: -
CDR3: CASSDRDTGELFF
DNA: TGTGCCAGCAGTGACAGGGACACCGGGGAGCTGTTTTTT